This T cell receptor (beta chain) was sequenced in a study of T cell responses to AZD1222 COVID-19 vaccine. Method: immunoSEQ multiplex PCR; TCRdb's copy keeps in-frame clones and lacks some. Among under 150,000 clones, approximately 94% were seen once, and the ten largest hold roughly 4.9%. The study's findings and limits: With dominance at 160-218 and 743-854, vaccine-associated CD4 TCRs spanned spike. Among spike-specific TCRs, nearly half reportedly target unmutated variant regions. Just a handful of people given AZD1222 tested seropositive at baseline. Recipients of two AZD1222 doses showed rising Spike-specific TCR breadth and depth.

On this clone: Its antigen is currently unknown.

The CDR3 length is 13 residues. The germline CDR1 and CDR2 sequences are MDHEN and SYDVKM. Trimming shortened V by 5 bases and J by 3 bases, and 11 bases separated the two germline ends. This TCR was recovered from an adult in good health. The chain couples TRBV28 to TRBJ2-7, with D tentatively TRBD2 (6 bases). The sequences come from peripheral blood, collected on day 0 of AZD1222 vaccination. CDR3 region: CASSPGLFYEQYF. The DNA for the CDR3 is TGTGCCAGCAGTCCGGGACTGTTCTACGAGCAGTACTTC.